Each of the 18 T cell receptor beta chains below was sequenced from the same sample in a study of a mutant IDH1 vaccine in newly diagnosed glioma. The protocol was immunoSEQ multiplex PCR, while the TCRdb copy is restricted to in-frame clones and leaves out a portion. The repertoire consists of some 100,000 clones, with around 82% occurring once and the leading ten covering around 7%. This sample's time point: baseline, week 1 (first vaccination visit). Treatment given: pre-vaccination baseline after standard-of-care therapy. Sequencing was performed on PBMCs, taken from a glioma patient treated with radiotherapy, temozolomide or both. Receptors were obtained from a woman between 45 and 60 years old with glioma.

Written as DNA, the CDR3 is TGTGCCACCAGCAGAGAGTTGAGCGGATACTCTGGAAACACCATATATTTT. The encoded protein is CATSRELSGYSGNTIYF. The rearrangement joins TRBV15 to TRBJ1-3; D remains ambiguous. Germline V gene sequence: CDR1 LNHNV, CDR2 YYDKDF (reference sequence). The CDR3 has 17 residues. V shed 0 bases and J shed 0 bases, with 12 bases lying between them. The whole variable domain, remainder taken from reference TRBV15 and TRBJ1-3, is DAMVIQNPRYQVTQFGKPVTLSCSQTLNHNVMYWYQQKSSQAPKLLFHYYDKDFNNEADTPDNFQSRRPNTSFCFLDIRSPGLGDTAMYLCATSRELSGYSGNTIYFGEGSWLTVV.

This clone was found a few times. CDR3 protein: CAWQGGLDGYTF. CDR3 bases: TGTGCCTGGCAGGGTGGACTCGATGGCTACACCTTC. The gene calls are TRBV30 and TRBJ1-2, with a possible D match to TRBD1 (5 bases). V gave up 5 bases and J gave up 6 bases, with 13 bases separating them. This CDR3 spans 12 amino acids. Germline CDR1 GTSNPN, CDR2 SVGIG (reference sequence).

This clone has only one observation. The CDR3 coding sequence is TGTGCCAGCTCACCCGACAGGGATTATGGCTACACCTTC. The encoded protein is CASSPDRDYGYTF. The J gene is TRBJ1-2, the V gene TRBV18; TRBD1 aligns across 7 bases. With V trimmed by 3 bases and J by 5 bases, 3 bases remained unmatched. Germline assignment: CDR1 KGHSH and CDR2 LQKENI. This CDR3 has 13 amino acids.

This clone has just a few counts. This chain links TRBV7-2 with TRBJ2-3; D call uncertain. V gave up 3 bases and J gave up 0 bases, with 4 bases separating them. The CDR3 sequence is 13 residues long. Germline V CDR1 and CDR2: SGHTA, FQGNSA. As DNA, the CDR3 is TGTGCCAGCAGCTTCCCTAGCACAGATACGCAGTATTTT. This sequence encodes CASSFPSTDTQYF.

The V call is TRBV6-1, the J call TRBJ2-1, with D perhaps matching TRBD1 or TRBD2 (5 bases each). Trimming left V 2 bases short and J 0 bases short, with 11 bases between. CDR3 length: 16 amino acids. The germline V gene has CDR1 MNHNS and CDR2 SASEGT. The CDR3 spells CASSESPGSSYNEQFF. As DNA, the CDR3 is TGTGCCAGCAGTGAATCTCCAGGGAGCTCCTACAATGAGCAGTTCTTC.

The chain couples TRBV5-8 to TRBJ1-6; unclear D gene. CDR1 and CDR2 (germline): SGHTS, YDEGEE. The V and J ends lost 2 bases and 10 bases respectively, with 13 bases between them. The CDR3 extends over 14 amino acids. For the CDR3, the DNA is TGTGCCAGCAGCTTCGCTCAGGCAGGCTCACCCCTCCACTTT. It is translated as CASSFAQAGSPLHF.

The gene calls are TRBV2 and TRBJ2-3; 9 bases fit TRBD1. This CDR3 spans 15 amino acids. Losses at the gene ends were 3 bases for V and 1 base for J; bases not matched to a gene: 2. CDR1 SNHLY and CDR2 FYNNEI come from the germline V gene. CDR3 region: CASSEGDRGTDTQYF. The CDR3 coding sequence is TGTGCCAGCAGTGAGGGGGACAGGGGCACAGATACGCAGTATTTT.

This clone is classed as medium-sized. The rearrangement links TRBV6-4 to TRBJ2-3; 11 bases align to TRBD1. The CDR3 spans 16 residues. Losses at the gene ends were 0 bases for V and 6 bases for J; bases not matched to a gene: 5. The germline V gene has CDR1 MRHNA and CDR2 SNTAGT. This chain's CDR3 is CASSDSGQGAGDTQYF. CDR3 in DNA: TGTGCCAGCAGTGACTCTGGACAGGGGGCGGGTGATACGCAGTATTTT.

The V call is TRBV6-5, the J call TRBJ2-1; no reliable D call. Germline CDR1 is MNHEY and CDR2 is SVGAGI. This CDR3 is built from 14 residues. V lost 4 bases to trimming and J lost 0 bases, with 7 bases between them. CDR3 coding DNA: TGTGCCAGCAGTTTGGGCGGCTCCTACAATGAGCAGTTCTTC. Its protein is CASSLGGSYNEQFF.

This chain connects TRBV5-4 to TRBJ1-1; a possible D gene is TRBD1 (5 bases). Germline loops: CDR1 SGHNT, CDR2 YYREEE (reference sequence). There are 14 residues in the CDR3. Between the trimmed V and J ends, which lost 6 bases and 1 base, there was a span of 13 bases. The CDR3 region is CASTQTGPNTEAFF. CDR3 DNA: TGTGCCAGCACCCAGACGGGGCCGAACACTGAAGCTTTCTTT.

The rearrangement links TRBV19 to TRBJ2-1; D gene unclear. The CDR3 sequence is 15 residues long. V lost 6 bases, J lost 8 bases, and 20 bases lay in between. Germline assignment: CDR1 LNHDA and CDR2 SQIVND (reference sequence). The CDR3 loop is CASSRSQTVSDEQFF. CDR3 bases: TGTGCCAGTAGCAGATCACAGACCGTTTCCGATGAGCAGTTCTTC.

The chain combines TRBV30 with TRBJ1-6; D may be TRBD1 (6 bases). CDR3 length: 14 residues. Deletions cut 2 bases from V and 7 bases from J, with 12 bases between. In germline, CDR1 is GTSNPN, CDR2 SVGIG (reference sequence). CDR3 loop: CAWSIGQPNSPLHF. CDR3 nucleotides: TGTGCCTGGAGTATCGGACAGCCCAATTCACCCCTCCACTTT. Drawing the rest from reference TRBV30 and TRBJ1-6, the complete variable domain is SQTIHQWPATLVQPVGSPLSLECTVEGTSNPNLYWYRQAAGRGLQLLFYSVGIGQISSEVPQNLSASRPQDRQFILSSKKLLLSDSGFYLCAWSIGQPNSPLHFGNGTRLTVT.

This clone occurred once. Written as DNA, the CDR3 is TGTGCCAGCAGTTTAGGTGGAGGGGACGCCGGCTACACCTTC. Protein: CASSLGGGDAGYTF. The V and J genes are TRBV27 and TRBJ1-2; maybe TRBD1 (5 bases). The CDR3 totals 14 residues. The germline CDR1 and CDR2 sequences are MNHEY and SMNVEV (reference sequence). Trimming cost V 2 bases and J 8 bases, with 15 bases left between them.

The V call is TRBV9, the J call TRBJ1-2; tentative D call: TRBD1 (6 bases). CDR1 and CDR2 (germline): SGDLS, YYNGEE. Trimming took off 3 bases at V and 6 bases at J, with 9 bases between the two ends. This CDR3 contains 12 residues. CDR3 region: CASSAPGDGYTF. CDR3 in DNA: TGTGCCAGCAGCGCTCCAGGGGATGGCTACACCTTC.

This clone was found once. The DNA for the CDR3 is TGTGCCAGCAGCTTGACGGGCGAGCAGTACTTC. Encoded protein: CASSLTGEQYF. The V call is TRBV5-4, the J call TRBJ2-7; the D is unclear. The CDR3 has 11 amino acids. Trimming stripped 1 base from V and 6 bases from J, with 5 bases between. From germline, CDR1 is SGHNT and CDR2 YYREEE (reference sequence).

The CDR3 is CASHEQGAGYTF. The CDR3 coding sequence is TGCGCCAGCCATGAACAGGGGGCTGGCTACACCTTC. The chain employs TRBV5-1 and TRBJ1-2; 9 bases fit TRBD1. Trimming removed 7 bases from V and 7 bases from J; junction bases left unmatched: 5. The CDR3 runs to 12 residues. CDR1 and CDR2 (germline): SGHRS, YFSETQ.

A few counts support this clone. This chain links TRBV6-1 with TRBJ1-5, with TRBD1 as a possible D gene (5 bases). V was trimmed by 8 bases and J by 0 bases, leaving 14 bases between them. Per germline, CDR1 MNHNS and CDR2 SASEGT. The CDR3 runs to 15 residues. The CDR3 here is CASQGGVNSNQPQHF. The DNA of the CDR3 is TGTGCCAGCCAGGGCGGAGTTAATAGCAATCAGCCCCAGCATTTT.

V usage is TRBV21-1 and J usage is TRBJ1-1; whether TRBD1, the table's D call, matches the DNA was not checked. TRBV21-1 is labeled a pseudogene. This CDR3 is built from 15 residues. The CDR3 is CASSKGTEGNTEAFF. CDR3 nucleotides: TGTGCCAGCAGCAAAGGGACAGAGGGCAACACTGAAGCTTTCTTT.